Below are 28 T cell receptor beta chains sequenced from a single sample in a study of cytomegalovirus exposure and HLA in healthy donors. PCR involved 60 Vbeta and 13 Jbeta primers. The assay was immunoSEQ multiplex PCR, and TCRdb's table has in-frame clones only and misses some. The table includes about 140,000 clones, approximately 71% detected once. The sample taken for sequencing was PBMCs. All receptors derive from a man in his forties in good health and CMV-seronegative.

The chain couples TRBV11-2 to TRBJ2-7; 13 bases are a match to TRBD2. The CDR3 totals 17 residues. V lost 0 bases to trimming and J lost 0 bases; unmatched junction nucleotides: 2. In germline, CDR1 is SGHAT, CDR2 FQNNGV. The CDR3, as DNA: TGTGCCAGCAGCTTAGATCGACTAGCGGGGGGCTCCTACGAGCAGTACTTC. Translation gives CASSLDRLAGGSYEQYF.

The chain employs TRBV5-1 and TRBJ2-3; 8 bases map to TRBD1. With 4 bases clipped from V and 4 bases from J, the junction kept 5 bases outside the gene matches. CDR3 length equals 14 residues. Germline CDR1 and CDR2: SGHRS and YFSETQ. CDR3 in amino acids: CASSPSGGADTQYF. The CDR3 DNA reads TGCGCCAGCAGCCCCTCAGGGGGCGCAGATACGCAGTATTTT.

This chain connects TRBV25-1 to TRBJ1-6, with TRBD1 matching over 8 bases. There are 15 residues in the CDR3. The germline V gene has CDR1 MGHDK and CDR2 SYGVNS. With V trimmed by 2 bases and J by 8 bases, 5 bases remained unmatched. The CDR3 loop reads CASSELTGVDSPLHF. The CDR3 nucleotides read TGTGCCAGCAGTGAACTGACAGGGGTGGATTCACCCCTCCACTTT.

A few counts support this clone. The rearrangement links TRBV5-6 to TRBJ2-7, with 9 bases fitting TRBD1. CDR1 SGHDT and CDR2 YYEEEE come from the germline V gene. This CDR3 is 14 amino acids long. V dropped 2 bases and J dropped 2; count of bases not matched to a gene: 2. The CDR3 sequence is CASSFGTGPYEQYF. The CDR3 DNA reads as TGTGCCAGCAGCTTCGGGACAGGGCCCTACGAGCAGTACTTC.

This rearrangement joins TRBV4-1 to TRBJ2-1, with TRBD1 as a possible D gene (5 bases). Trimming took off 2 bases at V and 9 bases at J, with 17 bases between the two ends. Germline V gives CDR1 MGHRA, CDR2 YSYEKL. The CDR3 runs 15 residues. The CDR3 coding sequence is TGCGCCAGCAGCCAACCCATACTCCAGGGCTTTGAGCAGTTCTTC. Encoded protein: CASSQPILQGFEQFF.

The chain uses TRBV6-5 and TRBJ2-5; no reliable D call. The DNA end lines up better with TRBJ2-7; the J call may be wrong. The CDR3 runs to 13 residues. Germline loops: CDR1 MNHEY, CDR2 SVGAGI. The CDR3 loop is CASSYSPDYEQYF. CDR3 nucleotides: TGTGCCAGCAGTTACTCCCCAGACTACGAGCAGTACTTC.

This chain's CDR3 is CASGGLAQGADYGYTF. CDR3 bases: TGTGCCAGCGGGGGCCTAGCACAGGGGGCCGACTATGGCTACACCTTC. J is TRBJ1-2 and V is TRBV27, with TRBD1 identical over 9 bases. V lost 8 bases to trimming and J lost 3 bases; unmatched junction nucleotides: 13. The CDR3 spans 16 residues. Germline V gives CDR1 MNHEY, CDR2 SMNVEV (reference sequence).

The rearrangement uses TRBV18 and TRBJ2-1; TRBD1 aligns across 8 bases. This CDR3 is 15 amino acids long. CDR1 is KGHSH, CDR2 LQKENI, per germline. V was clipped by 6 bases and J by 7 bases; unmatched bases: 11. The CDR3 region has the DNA TGTGCCAGCTCGATCTCAGGGGGCATCTATAATGAGCAGTTCTTC. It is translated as CASSISGGIYNEQFF.

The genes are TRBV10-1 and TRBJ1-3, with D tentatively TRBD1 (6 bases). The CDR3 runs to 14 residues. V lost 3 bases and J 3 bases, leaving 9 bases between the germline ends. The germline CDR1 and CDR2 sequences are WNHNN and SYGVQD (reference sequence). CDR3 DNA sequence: TGCGCCAGCAGTGACGGGACACTTGGAAACACCATATATTTT. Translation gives CASSDGTLGNTIYF.

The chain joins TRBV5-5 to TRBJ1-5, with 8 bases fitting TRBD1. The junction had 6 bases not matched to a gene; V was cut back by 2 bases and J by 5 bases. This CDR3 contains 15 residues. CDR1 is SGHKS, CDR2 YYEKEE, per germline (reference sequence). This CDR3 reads CASSFQGAVDQPQHF. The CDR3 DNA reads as TGTGCCAGCAGCTTCCAGGGGGCGGTCGATCAGCCCCAGCATTTT.

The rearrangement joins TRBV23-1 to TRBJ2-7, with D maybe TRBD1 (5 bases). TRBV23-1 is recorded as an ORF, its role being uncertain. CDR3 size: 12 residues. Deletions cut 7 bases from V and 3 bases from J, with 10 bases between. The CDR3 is CASTAGRYEQYF. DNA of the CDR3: TGCGCCAGCACGGCAGGGCGCTACGAGCAGTACTTC.

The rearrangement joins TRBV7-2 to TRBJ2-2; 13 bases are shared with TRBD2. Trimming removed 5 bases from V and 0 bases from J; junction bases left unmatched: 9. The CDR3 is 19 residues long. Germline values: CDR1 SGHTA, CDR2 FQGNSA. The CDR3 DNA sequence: TGTGCCAGCAGCGGGCGACTAGCGGGGGGCCCTTCGAACACCGGGGAGCTGTTTTTT. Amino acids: CASSGRLAGGPSNTGELFF.

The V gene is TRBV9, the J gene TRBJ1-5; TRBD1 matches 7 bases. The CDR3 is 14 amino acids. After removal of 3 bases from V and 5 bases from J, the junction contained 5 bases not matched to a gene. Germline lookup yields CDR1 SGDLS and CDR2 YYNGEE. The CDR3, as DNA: TGTGCCAGCAGCGCCCGGGACAGTTATCAGCCCCAGCATTTT. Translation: CASSARDSYQPQHF.

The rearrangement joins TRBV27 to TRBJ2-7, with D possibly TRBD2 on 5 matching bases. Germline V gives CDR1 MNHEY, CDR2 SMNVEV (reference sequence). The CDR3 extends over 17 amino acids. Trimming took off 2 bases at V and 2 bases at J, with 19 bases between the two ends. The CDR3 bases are TGTGCCAGCAGTTTAGGACCCTCCGGGGTCCAGACCTACGAGCAGTACTTC. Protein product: CASSLGPSGVQTYEQYF.

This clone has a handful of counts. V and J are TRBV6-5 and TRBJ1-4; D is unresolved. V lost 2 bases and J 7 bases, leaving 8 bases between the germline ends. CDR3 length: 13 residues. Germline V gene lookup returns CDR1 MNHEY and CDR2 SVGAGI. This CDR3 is CASSYREGEKLFF. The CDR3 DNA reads TGTGCCAGCAGTTACAGGGAGGGTGAAAAACTGTTTTTT.

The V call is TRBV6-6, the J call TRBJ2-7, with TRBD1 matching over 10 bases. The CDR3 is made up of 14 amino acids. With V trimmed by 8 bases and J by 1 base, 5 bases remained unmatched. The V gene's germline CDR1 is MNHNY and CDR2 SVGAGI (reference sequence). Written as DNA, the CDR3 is TGTGCCAGCCCCCGGGACAGGGGATCCTACGAGCAGTACTTC. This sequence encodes CASPRDRGSYEQYF.

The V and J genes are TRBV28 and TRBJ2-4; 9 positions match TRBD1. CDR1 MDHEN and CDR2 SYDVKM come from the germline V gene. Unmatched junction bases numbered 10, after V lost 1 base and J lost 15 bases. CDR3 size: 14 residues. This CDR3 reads CASSLSQGATGRYF. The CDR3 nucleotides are TGTGCCAGCAGTTTATCACAGGGGGCCACTGGACGGTACTTC.

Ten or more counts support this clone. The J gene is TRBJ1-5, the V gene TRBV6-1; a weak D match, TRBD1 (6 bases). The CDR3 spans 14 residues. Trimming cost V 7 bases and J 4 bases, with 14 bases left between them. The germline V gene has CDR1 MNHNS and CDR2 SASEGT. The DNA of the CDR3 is TGTGCCAGCACAGAAGGGACACTAAATCAGCCCCAGCATTTT. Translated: CASTEGTLNQPQHF.

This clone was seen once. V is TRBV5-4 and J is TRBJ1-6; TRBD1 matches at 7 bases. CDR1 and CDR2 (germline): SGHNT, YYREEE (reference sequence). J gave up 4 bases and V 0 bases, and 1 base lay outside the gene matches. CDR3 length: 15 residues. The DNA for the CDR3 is TGTGCCAGCAGCTTGGGGGGACAGTATAATTCACCCCTCCACTTT. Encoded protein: CASSLGGQYNSPLHF.

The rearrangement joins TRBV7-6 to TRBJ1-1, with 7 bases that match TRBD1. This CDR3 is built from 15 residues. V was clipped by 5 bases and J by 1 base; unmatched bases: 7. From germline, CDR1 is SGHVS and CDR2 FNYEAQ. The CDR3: CASSHRGLGNTEAFF. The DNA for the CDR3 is TGTGCCAGCAGCCACAGGGGCCTGGGGAACACTGAAGCTTTCTTT.

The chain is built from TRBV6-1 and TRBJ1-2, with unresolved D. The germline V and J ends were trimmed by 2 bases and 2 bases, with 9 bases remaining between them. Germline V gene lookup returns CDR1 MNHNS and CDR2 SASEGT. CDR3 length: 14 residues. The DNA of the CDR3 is TGTGCCAGCAGTGAATCCCAGAAAAACTATGGCTACACCTTC. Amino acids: CASSESQKNYGYTF.

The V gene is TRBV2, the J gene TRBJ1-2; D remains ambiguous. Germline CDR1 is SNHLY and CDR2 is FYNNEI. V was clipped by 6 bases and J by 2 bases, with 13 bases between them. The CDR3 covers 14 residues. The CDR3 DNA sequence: TGTGCCAGCAGGGCCGTTCGGGGAAACTATGGCTACACCTTC. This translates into CASRAVRGNYGYTF.

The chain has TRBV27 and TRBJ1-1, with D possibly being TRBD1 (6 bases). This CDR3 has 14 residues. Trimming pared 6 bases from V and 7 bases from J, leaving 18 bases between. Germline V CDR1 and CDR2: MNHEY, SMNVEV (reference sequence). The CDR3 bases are TGTGCCAGCAGCCCTCTAGGGGGGGCCAATGAAGCTTTCTTT. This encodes CASSPLGGANEAFF.

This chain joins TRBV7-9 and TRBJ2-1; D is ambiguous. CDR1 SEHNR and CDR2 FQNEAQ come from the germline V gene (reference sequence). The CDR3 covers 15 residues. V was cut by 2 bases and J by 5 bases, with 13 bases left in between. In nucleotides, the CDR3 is TGTGCCAGCAGCTTACTGGGCAGGAATAACAATGAGCAGTTCTTC. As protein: CASSLLGRNNNEQFF. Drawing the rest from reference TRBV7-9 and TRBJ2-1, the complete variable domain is DTGVSQNPRHKITKRGQNVTFRCDPISEHNRLYWYRQTLGQGPEFLTYFQNEAQLEKSRLLSDRFSAERPKGSFSTLEIQRTEQGDSAMYLCASSLLGRNNNEQFFGPGTRLTVL.

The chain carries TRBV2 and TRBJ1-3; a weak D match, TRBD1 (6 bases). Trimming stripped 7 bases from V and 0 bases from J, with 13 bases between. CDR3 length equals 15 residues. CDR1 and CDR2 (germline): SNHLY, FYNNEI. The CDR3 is CASIGQPNSGNTIYF. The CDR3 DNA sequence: TGTGCCAGCATAGGACAGCCGAACTCTGGAAACACCATATATTTT.

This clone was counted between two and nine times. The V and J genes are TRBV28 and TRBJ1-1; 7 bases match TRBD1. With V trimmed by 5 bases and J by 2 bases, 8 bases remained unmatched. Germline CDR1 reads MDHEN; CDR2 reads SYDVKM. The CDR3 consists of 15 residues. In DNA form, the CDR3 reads TGTGCCAGCAGTCCCTACAGGGGTTTAAACACTGAAGCTTTCTTT. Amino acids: CASSPYRGLNTEAFF.

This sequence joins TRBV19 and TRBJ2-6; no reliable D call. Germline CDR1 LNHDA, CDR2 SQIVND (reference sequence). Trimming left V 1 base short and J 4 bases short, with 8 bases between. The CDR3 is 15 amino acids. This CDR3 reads CASSIGSTGANVLTF. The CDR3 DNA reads TGTGCCAGTAGTATAGGGAGTACGGGGGCCAACGTCCTGACTTTC.

The CDR3 here is CASSRQYSQPQHF. In DNA form, the CDR3 reads TGTGCCAGCAGCCGTCAATACAGTCAGCCCCAGCATTTT. This rearrangement joins TRBV6-5 to TRBJ1-5; no reliable D call. Germline V lookup: CDR1 MNHEY, CDR2 SVGAGI. V was cut by 6 bases and J by 6 bases, with 12 bases left in between. The CDR3 has 13 residues.